The clone carrying this T cell receptor (beta chain) was counted many times. The antigen remains undetermined. The record originates from a study of regulatory T cells in long-lasting Graves disease. The study's findings and limits: Thyroid tissue went unstudied; only peripheral blood was examined.

CDR3 length: 23 residues. The germline V gene has CDR1 MDHEN and CDR2 SYDVKM. Trimming shortened V by 6 bases and J by 0 bases, and 36 bases separated the two germline ends. Construction of TCR beta libraries relied on iRepertoire HTBI primers and on Arm-PCR targeting CDR3 regions. Each CDR3 protein is one row after TCRdb ran MiXCR on the multiplex PCR reads. The sample yields about 440,000 distinct CDR3 sequences, 15% seen once. The sample's time point: newly diagnosed GD, antithyroid drugs for less than 3 months. PBMC-extracted RNA yielded the TCR library. The sample was also linked to a second study, of T cells in Graves' hyperthyroidism and ophthalmopathy.

The TCR sequence derives from a woman aged 25 to 39 with Graves disease. This sample comprised peripheral blood mononuclear cells (PBMCs), obtained at new diagnosis, from a patient treated with antithyroid drugs. The rearrangement uses TRBV28 and TRBJ2-1; D is possibly TRBD1 (5 bases). The CDR3 nucleotides read TGTGCCAGCAGCCTATGGGGCCGGGCTCCCAACTTCGGCGCCAACCCCTCCTACAATGAGCAGTTCTTC. It translates to CASSLWGRAPNFGANPSYNEQFF.